The 5 T cell receptor beta chains presented below share a single source sample, sequenced in a study of monozygotic twins with inflammatory bowel disease. With the 5' RACE reads reprocessed, TCRdb shows one record per CDR3 protein and no DNA. The sample's table shows roughly 160,000 distinct CDR3 sequences. Sequences were obtained from blood. The receptors here all came from a human donor with ulcerative colitis or Crohn's disease, or a healthy co-twin of an affected twin (not recorded which).

The genes are TRBV6-6 and TRBJ1-1. The CDR3 length is 11 residues. Germline V lookup: CDR1 MNHNY, CDR2 SVGAGI (reference sequence). CDR3 in amino acids: CASLGNTEAFF.

This chain connects TRBV14 to TRBJ2-3. CDR3 length: 16 amino acids. In germline, CDR1 is SGHDN, CDR2 FVKESK. CDR3 region: CASSQGPGPRTDTQYF.

This chain joins TRBV28 and TRBJ2-7; TCRdb names TRBD2, which stays unverified in the absence of DNA. Germline CDR1 MDHEN, CDR2 SYDVKM. The CDR3 spans 19 residues. The CDR3 here is CASSLGDWTLGSSSYEQYF. Drawing the rest from reference TRBV28 and TRBJ2-7, the complete variable domain is DVKVTQSSRYLVKRTGEKVFLECVQDMDHENMFWYRQDPGLGLRLIYFSYDVKMKEKGDIPEGYSVSREKKERFSLILESASTNQTSMYLCASSLGDWTLGSSSYEQYFGPGTRLTVT.

V is TRBV15 and J is TRBJ1-1; as DNA is missing, the TRBD1 call by TCRdb cannot be tested. Germline CDR1 LNHNV, CDR2 YYDKDF (reference sequence). CDR3 length: 15 residues. CDR3 in amino acids: CATSRGPIRVTEAFF.

The chain employs TRBV20-1 and TRBJ2-7; TCRdb proposes TRBD2, but this gene call is untestable without DNA. This CDR3 comprises 17 residues. Germline loops: CDR1 DFQATT, CDR2 SNEGSKA (reference sequence). The CDR3 spells CSARGLYGTARAYEQYF.